A selection of T cell receptor beta chains follows, all from one sample in a study of post-analysis software for immune sequencing data. One entry per CDR3 protein results from TCRdb running MiXCR on the PCR reads. This sample yields 600,000 to 750,000 distinct CDR3 sequences, of which roughly three fifths are seen a single time; about 11% belongs to the top ten. Sequencing was carried out using blood. The receptors here all came from a girl aged 2 to 9 with multiple sclerosis. The conserved cysteine and the conserved F or W are not part of the CDR3 here.

V	J	CDR3
TRBV5-1	TRBJ2-7	ASSLATSGAYEQY
TRBV6-1	TRBJ2-7	ASSDGTGGVYEQY
TRBV4-1	TRBJ2-5	ASSQAPRRSGGAQETQY
TRBV7-3	TRBJ2-7	ASSPSDGREGEQY
TRBV12-3/TRBV12-4	TRBJ2-3	ASSLPPRSDTQY
TRBV5-1	TRBJ2-7	ASKRGLAGAYEQY
TRBV3-1	TRBJ2-5	ASSQYSGGGETQY
TRBV27	TRBJ2-1	ASSLYPLAGQF
TRBV9	NA	ASSEPEAGVRTPEQY
TRBV29-1	TRBJ1-1	SVGSGLEAF
TRBV11-3	TRBJ2-3	ASSYGQGTDTQY
TRBV20-1	TRBJ2-1	SAATSGREDEQF
TRBV4-1	TRBJ1-2	ASSQESPTNYGYT
TRBV6-5	TRBJ2-7	ASRSRRSYEQY
TRBV12-3/TRBV12-4	TRBJ1-4	ASSFRSGGGNEKLF
TRBV11-2	TRBJ2-1	ASSSRRSGRELGEQF
TRBV15	TRBJ2-5	ATSRDKWVQETQY
TRBV5-5	NA	ASSFPGLGTHEQY
TRBV6-1	NA	ASNPTVFRGETQY
TRBV2	TRBJ1-1	ASSGVSMNTEAF
TRBV29-1	TRBJ1-1	SVEQQGATEAF
TRBV30	TRBJ1-1	AWSVQGDTEAF
TRBV9	TRBJ2-3	ASSVRAGDGIDTQY
TRBV12-3/TRBV12-4	TRBJ2-7	ASSLNLREQY
TRBV3-1	TRBJ2-1	ASSQDGVSYNEQF
TRBV25-1	TRBJ2-4	ASSVNRDTQY
TRBV7-2	NA	ASRAGAMGETQY
TRBV20-1	TRBJ1-2	SARKPGQGHVGYT
TRBV19	TRBJ2-1	ASSIDFASGSYNEQF
TRBV12-3/TRBV12-4	TRBJ2-1	ASSPETGEHEQF
TRBV9	TRBJ2-2	ASSVVAQPNAGELF
TRBV5-1	TRBJ2-1	ASSLLFESSYNEQF
TRBV15	TRBJ1-5	ATSRDTGVVSNQPQH
TRBV12-5	TRBJ1-5	ASAGTGGFQPQH
TRBV20-1	TRBJ1-2	SARDRWRGSGYT
TRBV6-5	TRBJ2-1	ASGTLDNEQF
TRBV18	TRBJ2-3	ASSSTGLSKDTQY
TRBV20-1	TRBJ2-3	SASGTSGSVTQY
TRBV3-1	TRBJ2-3	ASSSHRTGEVGTDTQY
TRBV7-9	NA	ASSPSLAGVETQY
TRBV12-3/TRBV12-4	TRBJ2-5	ASSGQGETQY